This T cell receptor beta chain was found in a study of CD8 T cells in Susac syndrome. The CDR3 has 15 residues. V lost 2 bases to trimming and J lost 8 bases, with 18 bases between them. Germline-derived CDR1 and CDR2 are SGHTA and FQGTGA. It was with random hexamers that 0.5 to 1 ug RNA was reverse transcribed. Amplification of TCR beta CDR3 was carried out by immunoSEQ multiplex PCR, which covered 54 Vbeta and 13 Jbeta segments. MiXCR, applied by TCRdb to the immunoSEQ multiplex PCR reads, yields one record per CDR3 protein. The sample shows roughly 200,000 distinct CDR3 sequences, approximately 93% of them seen only once.

This sequence originates from a human donor in good health. The sequencing sample was made of CD4+ T cells from PBMCs. The J gene is TRBJ1-1, the V gene TRBV7-3; unclear D gene. Here the CDR3 reads CASSLYVGGGSEAFF. The DNA for the CDR3 is TGTGCCAGCAGCTTATATGTGGGAGGAGGATCAGAAGCTTTCTTT. Variable domain in full (rest from reference TRBV7-3 and TRBJ1-1): GAGVSQTPSNKVTEKGKYVELRCDPISGHTALYWYRQSLGQGPEFLIYFQGTGAADDSGLPNDRFFAVRPEGSVSTLKIQRTERGDSAVYLCASSLYVGGGSEAFFGQGTRLTVV.